This record covers a single T cell receptor beta chain. The CDR3 consists of 14 residues. Germline loops: CDR1 SGHRS, CDR2 YFSETQ. J gave up 14 bases and V 6 bases, and 8 bases lay outside the gene matches. This entry comes from a study of blood T cell repertoires in COVID-19. The overall study: Acute-phase and convalescent COVID-19 samples originated in the United States, Italy and Spain. T cells, B-cell-depleted T cells, or PBMCs supplied cDNA or gDNA.

The Seattle site enrolled patients during active infection and followed them longitudinally. In the original analysis: Amplified reference gene primers provided the basis for estimating nucleated cell counts. Sequenced by immunoSEQ multiplex PCR; TCRdb stores in-frame clones only, minus some. V and J calls and clone size are given by that table; D and trimming were obtained from the DNA. Among some 290,000 clones listed, roughly 86% were seen once. Sequenced material: peripheral blood. The TCR was taken from a woman under 40 with COVID-19, enrolled during active disease. The chain couples TRBV5-1 to TRBJ2-1, with 16 bases identical to TRBD2. The CDR3, as DNA: TGCGCCAGCACCGTCTTTGGGACTAGCGGGAGGGAGTTCTTC. Its protein is CASTVFGTSGREFF. Variable domain in full (rest from reference TRBV5-1 and TRBJ2-1): KAGVTQTPRYLIKTRGQQVTLSCSPISGHRSVSWYQQTPGQGLQFLFEYFSETQRNKGNFPGRFSGRQFSNSRSEMNVSTLELGDSALYLCASTVFGTSGREFFGPGTRLTVL.